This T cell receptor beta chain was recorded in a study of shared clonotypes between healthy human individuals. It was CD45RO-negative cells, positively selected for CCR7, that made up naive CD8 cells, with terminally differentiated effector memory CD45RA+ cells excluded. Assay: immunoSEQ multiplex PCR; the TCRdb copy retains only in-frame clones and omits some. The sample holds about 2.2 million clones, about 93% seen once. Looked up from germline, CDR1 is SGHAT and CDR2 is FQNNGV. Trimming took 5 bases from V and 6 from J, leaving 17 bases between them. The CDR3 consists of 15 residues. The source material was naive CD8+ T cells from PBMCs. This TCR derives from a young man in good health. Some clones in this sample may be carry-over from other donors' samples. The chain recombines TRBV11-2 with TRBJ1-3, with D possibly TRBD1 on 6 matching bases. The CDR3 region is CASSDRGQSINTIYF. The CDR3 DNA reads TGTGCCAGCAGCGACCGGGGACAAAGCATAAACACCATATATTTT. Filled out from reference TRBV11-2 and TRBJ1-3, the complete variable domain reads EAGVAQSPRYKIIEKRQSVAFWCNPISGHATLYWYQQILGQGPKLLIQFQNNGVVDDSQLPKDRFSAERLKGVDSTLKIQPAKLEDSAVYLCASSDRGQSINTIYFGEGSWLTVV.